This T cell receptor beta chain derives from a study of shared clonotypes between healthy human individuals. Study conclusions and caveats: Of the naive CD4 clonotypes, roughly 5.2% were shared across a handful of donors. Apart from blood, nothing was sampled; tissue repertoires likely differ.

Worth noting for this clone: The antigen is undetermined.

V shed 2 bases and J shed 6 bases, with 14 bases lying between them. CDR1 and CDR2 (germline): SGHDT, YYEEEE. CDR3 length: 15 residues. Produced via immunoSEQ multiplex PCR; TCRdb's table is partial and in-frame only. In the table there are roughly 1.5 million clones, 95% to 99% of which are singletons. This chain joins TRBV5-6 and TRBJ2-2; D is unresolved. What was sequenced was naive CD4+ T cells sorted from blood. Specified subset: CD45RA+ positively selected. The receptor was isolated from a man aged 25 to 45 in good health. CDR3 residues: CASSLRRVRSGELFF. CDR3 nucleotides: TGTGCCAGCAGCTTAAGAAGGGTACGGTCCGGGGAGCTGTTTTTT. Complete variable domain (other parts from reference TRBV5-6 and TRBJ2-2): DAGVTQSPTHLIKTRGQQVTLRCSPKSGHDTVSWYQQALGQGPQFIFQYYEEEERQRGNFPDRFSGHQFPNYSSELNVNALLLGDSALYLCASSLRRVRSGELFFGEGSRLTVL.